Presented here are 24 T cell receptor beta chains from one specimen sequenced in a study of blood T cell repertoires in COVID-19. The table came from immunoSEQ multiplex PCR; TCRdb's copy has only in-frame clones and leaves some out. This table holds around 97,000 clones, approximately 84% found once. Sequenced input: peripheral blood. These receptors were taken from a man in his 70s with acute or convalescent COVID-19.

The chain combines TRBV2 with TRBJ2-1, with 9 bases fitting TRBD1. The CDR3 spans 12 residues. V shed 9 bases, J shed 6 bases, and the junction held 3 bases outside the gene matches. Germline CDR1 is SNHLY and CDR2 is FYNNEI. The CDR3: CARGTGFNEQFF. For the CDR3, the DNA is TGTGCCAGGGGGACAGGGTTCAATGAGCAGTTCTTC.

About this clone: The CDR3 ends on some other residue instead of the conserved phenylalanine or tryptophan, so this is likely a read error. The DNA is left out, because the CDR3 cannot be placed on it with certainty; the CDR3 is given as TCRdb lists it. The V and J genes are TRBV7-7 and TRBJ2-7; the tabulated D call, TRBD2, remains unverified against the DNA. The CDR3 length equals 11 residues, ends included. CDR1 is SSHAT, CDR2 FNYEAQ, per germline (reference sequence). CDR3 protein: CASSLGRCSSI.

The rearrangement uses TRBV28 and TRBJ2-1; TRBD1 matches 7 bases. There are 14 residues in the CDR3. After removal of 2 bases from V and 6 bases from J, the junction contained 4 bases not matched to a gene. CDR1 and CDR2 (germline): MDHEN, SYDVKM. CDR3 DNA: TGTGCCAGCAGTTTAAAGGGGGCGGCCAATGAGCAGTTCTTC. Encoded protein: CASSLKGAANEQFF.

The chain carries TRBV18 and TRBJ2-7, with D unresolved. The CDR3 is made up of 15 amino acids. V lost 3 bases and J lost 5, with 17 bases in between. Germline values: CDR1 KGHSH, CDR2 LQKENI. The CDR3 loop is CASSPARVQNDEQYF. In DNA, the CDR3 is TGTGCCAGCTCACCCGCCCGGGTTCAGAATGACGAGCAGTACTTC.

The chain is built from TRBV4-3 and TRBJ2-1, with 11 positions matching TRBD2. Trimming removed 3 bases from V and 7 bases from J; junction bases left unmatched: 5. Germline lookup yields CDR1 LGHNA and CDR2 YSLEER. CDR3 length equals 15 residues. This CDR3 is CASSQVAGGPNEQFF. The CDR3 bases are TGCGCCAGCAGCCAGGTAGCGGGAGGGCCAAATGAGCAGTTCTTC.

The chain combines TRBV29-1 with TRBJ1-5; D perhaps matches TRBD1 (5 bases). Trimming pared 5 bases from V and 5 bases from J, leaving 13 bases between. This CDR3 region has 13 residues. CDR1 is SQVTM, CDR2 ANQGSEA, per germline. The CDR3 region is CSVSAGLYQPQHF. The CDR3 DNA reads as TGCAGCGTTTCCGCGGGGCTATATCAGCCCCAGCATTTT.

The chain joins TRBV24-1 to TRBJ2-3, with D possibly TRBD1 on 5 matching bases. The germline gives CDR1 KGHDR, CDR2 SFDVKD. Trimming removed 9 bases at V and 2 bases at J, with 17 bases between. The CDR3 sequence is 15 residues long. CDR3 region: CATARTFPSTDTQYF. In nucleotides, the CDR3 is TGTGCCACCGCCCGGACATTTCCCTCCACAGATACGCAGTATTTT.

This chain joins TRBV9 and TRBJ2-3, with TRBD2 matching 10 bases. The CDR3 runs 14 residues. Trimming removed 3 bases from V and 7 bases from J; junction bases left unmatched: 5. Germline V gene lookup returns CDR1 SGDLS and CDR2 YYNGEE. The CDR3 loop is CASSASGGAYTQYF. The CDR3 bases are TGTGCCAGCAGCGCCAGCGGGGGGGCGTATACGCAGTATTTT.

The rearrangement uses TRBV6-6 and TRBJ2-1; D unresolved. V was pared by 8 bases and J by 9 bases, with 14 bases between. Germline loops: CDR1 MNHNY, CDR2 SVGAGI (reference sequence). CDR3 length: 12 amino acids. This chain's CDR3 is CASSPGYSEQFF. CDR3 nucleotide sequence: TGTGCCAGCTCCCCCGGGTACTCTGAGCAGTTCTTC.

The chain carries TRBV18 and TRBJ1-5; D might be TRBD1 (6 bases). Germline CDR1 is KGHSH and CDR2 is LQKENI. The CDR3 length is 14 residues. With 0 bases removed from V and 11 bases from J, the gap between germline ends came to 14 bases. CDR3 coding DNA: TGTGCCAGCTCACCACCGGGGTACAGGGACGCCCAGCATTTT. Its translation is CASSPPGYRDAQHF.

The CDR3 bases are TGTGCCAGCAGAAGGGGACAGAACTATGGCTACACCTTC. This translates into CASRRGQNYGYTF. The V and J genes are TRBV6-5 and TRBJ1-2; 7 bases map to TRBD1. The CDR3 is 13 amino acids. From germline, CDR1 is MNHEY and CDR2 SVGAGI. J gave up 2 bases and V 6 bases, and 3 bases lay outside the gene matches.

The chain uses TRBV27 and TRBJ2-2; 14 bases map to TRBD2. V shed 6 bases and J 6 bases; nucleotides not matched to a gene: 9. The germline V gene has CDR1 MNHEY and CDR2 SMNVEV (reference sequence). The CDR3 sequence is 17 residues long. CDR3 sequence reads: CASSKTSGGASPGELFF. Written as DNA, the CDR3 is TGTGCCAGCAGCAAGACTAGCGGGGGGGCCTCCCCCGGGGAGCTGTTTTTT.

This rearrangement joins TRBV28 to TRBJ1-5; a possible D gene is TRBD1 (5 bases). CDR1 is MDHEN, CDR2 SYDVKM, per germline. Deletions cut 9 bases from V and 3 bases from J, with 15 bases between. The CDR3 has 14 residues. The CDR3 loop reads CASRGGVLNQPQHF. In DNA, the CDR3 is TGTGCCAGTCGGGGAGGGGTCCTCAATCAGCCCCAGCATTTT.

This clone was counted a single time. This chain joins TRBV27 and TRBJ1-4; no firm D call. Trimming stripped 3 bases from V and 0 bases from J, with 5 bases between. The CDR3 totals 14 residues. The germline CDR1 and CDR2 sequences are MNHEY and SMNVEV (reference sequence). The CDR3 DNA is TGTGCCAGCAGTTTCCTAGCAACTAATGAAAAACTGTTTTTT. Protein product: CASSFLATNEKLFF.

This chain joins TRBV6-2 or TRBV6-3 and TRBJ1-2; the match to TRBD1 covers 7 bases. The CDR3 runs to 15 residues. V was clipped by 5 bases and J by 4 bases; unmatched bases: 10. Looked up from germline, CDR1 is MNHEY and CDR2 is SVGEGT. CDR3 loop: CASSTNRGSFYGYTF. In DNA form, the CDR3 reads TGTGCCAGCAGTACGAACAGGGGTTCGTTCTATGGCTACACCTTC.

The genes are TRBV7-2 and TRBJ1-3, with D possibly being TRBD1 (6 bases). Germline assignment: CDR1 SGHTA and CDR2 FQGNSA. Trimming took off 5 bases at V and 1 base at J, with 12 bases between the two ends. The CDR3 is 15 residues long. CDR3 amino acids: CASSRQGLSGNTIYF. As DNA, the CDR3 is TGTGCCAGCAGCCGGCAGGGGCTGTCTGGAAACACCATATATTTT.

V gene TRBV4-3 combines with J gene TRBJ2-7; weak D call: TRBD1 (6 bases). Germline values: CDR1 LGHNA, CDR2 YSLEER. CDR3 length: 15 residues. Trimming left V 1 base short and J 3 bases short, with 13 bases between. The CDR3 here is CASSQAGTSHYEQYF. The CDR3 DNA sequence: TGCGCCAGCAGCCAAGCTGGGACAAGCCACTACGAGCAGTACTTC.

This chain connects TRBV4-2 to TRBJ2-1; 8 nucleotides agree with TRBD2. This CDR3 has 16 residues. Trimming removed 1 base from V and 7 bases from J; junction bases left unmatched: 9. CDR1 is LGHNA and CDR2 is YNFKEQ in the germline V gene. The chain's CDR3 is CASSQVSGREDNEQFF. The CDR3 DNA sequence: TGTGCCAGCAGCCAAGTGTCGGGGCGGGAGGATAATGAGCAGTTCTTC.

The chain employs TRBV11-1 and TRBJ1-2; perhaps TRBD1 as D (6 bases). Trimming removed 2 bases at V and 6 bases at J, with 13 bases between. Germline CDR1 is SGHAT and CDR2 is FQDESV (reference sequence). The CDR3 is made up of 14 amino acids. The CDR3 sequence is CASSLRTAIDGYTF. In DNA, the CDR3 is TGTGCCAGCAGCTTAAGGACAGCCATCGATGGCTACACCTTC.

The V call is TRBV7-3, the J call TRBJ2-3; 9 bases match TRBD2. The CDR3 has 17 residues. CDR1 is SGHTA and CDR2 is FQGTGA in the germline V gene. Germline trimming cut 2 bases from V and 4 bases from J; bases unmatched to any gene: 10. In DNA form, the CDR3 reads TGTGCCAGCAGCTTACTTGGGCGGGGGGGCCCCGCAGATACGCAGTATTTT. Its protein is CASSLLGRGGPADTQYF.

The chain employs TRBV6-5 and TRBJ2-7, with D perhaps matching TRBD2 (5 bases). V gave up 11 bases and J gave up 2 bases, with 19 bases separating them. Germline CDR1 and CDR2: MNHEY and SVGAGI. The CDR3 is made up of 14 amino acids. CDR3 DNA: TGTGCCCTCGGGATCTCCATCCCCCCCTACGAGCAGTACTTC. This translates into CALGISIPPYEQYF.

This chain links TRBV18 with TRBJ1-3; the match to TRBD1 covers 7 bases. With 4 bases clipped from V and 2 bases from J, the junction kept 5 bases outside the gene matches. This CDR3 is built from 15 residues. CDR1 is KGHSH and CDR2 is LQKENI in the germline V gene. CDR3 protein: CASSHDRAAGNTIYF. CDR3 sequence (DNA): TGTGCCAGCTCACACGACAGGGCTGCTGGAAACACCATATATTTT.

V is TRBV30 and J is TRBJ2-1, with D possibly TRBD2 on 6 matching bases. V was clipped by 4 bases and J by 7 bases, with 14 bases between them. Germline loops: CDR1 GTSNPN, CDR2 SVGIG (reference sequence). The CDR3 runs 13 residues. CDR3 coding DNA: TGTGCCTGGACTCATGGAGGGGTAAATGAGCAGTTCTTC. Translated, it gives CAWTHGGVNEQFF.

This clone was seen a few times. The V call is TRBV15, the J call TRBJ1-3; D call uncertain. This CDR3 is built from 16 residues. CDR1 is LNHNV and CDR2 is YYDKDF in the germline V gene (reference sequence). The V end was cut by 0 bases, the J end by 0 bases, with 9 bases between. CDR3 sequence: CATSRDGVSSGNTIYF. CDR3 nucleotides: TGTGCCACCAGCAGAGATGGAGTGAGCTCTGGAAACACCATATATTTT. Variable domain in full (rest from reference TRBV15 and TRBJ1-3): DAMVIQNPRYQVTQFGKPVTLSCSQTLNHNVMYWYQQKSSQAPKLLFHYYDKDFNNEADTPDNFQSRRPNTSFCFLDIRSPGLGDTAMYLCATSRDGVSSGNTIYFGEGSWLTVV.